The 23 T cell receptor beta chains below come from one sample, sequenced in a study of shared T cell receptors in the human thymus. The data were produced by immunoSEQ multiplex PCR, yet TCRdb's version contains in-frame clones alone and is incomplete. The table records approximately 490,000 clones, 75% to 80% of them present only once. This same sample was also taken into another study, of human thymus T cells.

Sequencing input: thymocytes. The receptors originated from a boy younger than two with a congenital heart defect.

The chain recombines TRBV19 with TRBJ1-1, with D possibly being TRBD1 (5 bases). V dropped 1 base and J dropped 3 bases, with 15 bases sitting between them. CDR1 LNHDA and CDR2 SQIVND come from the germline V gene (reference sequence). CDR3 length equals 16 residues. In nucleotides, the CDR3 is TGTGCCAGTAGTATAGGGTTCCGAAAAGGGGACACTGAAGCTTTCTTT. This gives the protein CASSIGFRKGDTEAFF.

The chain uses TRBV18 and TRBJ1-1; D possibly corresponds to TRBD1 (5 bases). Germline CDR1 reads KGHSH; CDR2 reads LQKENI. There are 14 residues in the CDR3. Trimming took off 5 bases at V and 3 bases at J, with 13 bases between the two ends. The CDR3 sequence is CASSIGHPDTEAFF. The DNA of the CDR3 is TGTGCCAGCTCAATCGGACACCCAGACACTGAAGCTTTCTTT.

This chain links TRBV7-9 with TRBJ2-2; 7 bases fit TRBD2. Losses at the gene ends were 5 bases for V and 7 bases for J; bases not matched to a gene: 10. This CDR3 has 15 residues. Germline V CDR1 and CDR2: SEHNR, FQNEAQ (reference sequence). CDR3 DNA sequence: TGTGCCAGCAGCGGGAAAAGAGTAGCGGGCGGGGAGCTGTTTTTT. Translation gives CASSGKRVAGGELFF.

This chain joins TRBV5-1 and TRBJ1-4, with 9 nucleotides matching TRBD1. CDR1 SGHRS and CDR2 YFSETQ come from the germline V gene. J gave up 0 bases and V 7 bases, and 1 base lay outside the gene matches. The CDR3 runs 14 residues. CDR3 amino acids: CASGTGSTNEKLFF. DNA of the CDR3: TGCGCCAGCGGGACAGGGTCAACTAATGAAAAACTGTTTTTT.

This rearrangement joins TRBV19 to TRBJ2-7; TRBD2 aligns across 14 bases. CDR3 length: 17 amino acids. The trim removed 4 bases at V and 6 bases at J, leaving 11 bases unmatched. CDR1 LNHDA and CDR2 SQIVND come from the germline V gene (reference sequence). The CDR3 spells CASSTGTSGSGLREQYF. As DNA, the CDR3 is TGTGCCAGTAGTACTGGGACTAGCGGGAGTGGGCTGCGCGAGCAGTACTTC. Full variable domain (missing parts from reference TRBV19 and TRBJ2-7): DGGITQSPKYLFRKEGQNVTLSCEQNLNHDAMYWYRQDPGQGLRLIYYSQIVNDFQKGDIAEGYSVSREKKESFPLTVTSAQKNPTAFYLCASSTGTSGSGLREQYFGPGTRLTVT.

The CDR3 reads CASSSGTRSRDTQYF. The CDR3 DNA sequence: TGTGCCAGCAGTTCCGGGACTAGGAGTAGAGATACGCAGTATTTT. The chain carries TRBV27 and TRBJ2-3, with TRBD2 matching 8 bases. V was clipped by 4 bases and J by 5 bases; unmatched bases: 8. The CDR3 runs 15 residues. Per germline, CDR1 MNHEY and CDR2 SMNVEV (reference sequence).

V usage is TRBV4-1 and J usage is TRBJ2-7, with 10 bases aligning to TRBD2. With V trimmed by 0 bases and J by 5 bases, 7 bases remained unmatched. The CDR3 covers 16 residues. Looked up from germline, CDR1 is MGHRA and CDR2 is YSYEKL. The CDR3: CASSQDRLAGADEQYF. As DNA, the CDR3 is TGCGCCAGCAGCCAAGATAGGCTAGCGGGAGCTGACGAGCAGTACTTC.

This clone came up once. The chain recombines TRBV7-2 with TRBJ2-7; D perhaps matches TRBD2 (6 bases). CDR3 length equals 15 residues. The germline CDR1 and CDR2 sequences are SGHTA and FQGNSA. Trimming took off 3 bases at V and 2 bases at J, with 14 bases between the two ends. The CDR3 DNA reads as TGTGCCAGCAGCTTCCGGCGGGATGCGGCCTACGAGCAGTACTTC. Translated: CASSFRRDAAYEQYF.

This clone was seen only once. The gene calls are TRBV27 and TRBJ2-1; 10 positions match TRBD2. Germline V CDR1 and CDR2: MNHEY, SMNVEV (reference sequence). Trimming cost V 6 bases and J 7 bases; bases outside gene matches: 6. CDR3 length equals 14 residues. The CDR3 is CASSPTTSGNEQFF. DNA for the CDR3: TGTGCCAGCAGCCCCACGACTAGCGGGAATGAGCAGTTCTTC.

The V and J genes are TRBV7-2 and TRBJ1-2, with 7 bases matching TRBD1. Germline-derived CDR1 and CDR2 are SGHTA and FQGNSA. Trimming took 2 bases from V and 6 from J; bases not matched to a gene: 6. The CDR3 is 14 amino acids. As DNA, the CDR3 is TGTGCCAGCAGCTTATTGGCAGGGGGACATGGCTACACCTTC. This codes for CASSLLAGGHGYTF.

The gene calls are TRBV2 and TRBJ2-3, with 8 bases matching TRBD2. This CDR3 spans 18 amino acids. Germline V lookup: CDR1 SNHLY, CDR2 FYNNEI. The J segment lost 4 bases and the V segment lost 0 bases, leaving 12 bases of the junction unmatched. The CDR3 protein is CASSEAIPGSGAPDTQYF. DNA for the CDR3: TGTGCCAGCAGTGAAGCGATCCCGGGTAGCGGGGCCCCAGATACGCAGTATTTT.

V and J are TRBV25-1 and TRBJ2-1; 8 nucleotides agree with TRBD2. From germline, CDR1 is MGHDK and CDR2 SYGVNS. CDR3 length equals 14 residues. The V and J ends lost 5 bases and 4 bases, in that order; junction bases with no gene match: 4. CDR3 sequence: CASSRGGKYNEQFF. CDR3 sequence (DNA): TGTGCCAGCAGTCGGGGGGGGAAGTACAATGAGCAGTTCTTC.

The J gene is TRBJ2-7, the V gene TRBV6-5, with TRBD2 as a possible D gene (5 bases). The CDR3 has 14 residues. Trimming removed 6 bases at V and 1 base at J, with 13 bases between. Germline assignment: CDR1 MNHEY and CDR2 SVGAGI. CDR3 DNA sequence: TGTGCCAGCAGGGATAGCGTCCTTTCCTACGAGCAGTACTTC. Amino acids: CASRDSVLSYEQYF.

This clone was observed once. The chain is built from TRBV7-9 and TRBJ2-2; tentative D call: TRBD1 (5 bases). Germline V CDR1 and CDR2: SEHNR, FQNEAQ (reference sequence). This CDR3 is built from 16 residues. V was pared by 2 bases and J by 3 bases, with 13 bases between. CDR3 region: CASSLRGLRYTGELFF. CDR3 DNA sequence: TGTGCCAGCAGCTTAAGGGGTTTGAGGTACACCGGGGAGCTGTTTTTT.

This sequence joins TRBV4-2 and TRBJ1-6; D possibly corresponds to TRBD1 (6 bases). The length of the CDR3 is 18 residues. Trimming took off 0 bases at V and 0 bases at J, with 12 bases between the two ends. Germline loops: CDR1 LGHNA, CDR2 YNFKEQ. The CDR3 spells CASSQEGTGSSYNSPLHF. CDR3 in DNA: TGTGCCAGCAGCCAAGAAGGAACAGGGAGCTCCTATAATTCACCCCTCCACTTT.

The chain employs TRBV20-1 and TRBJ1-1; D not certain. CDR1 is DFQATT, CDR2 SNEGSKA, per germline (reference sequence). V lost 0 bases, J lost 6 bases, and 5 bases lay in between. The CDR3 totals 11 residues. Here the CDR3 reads CSARDGPEAFF. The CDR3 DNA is TGCAGTGCTAGAGATGGCCCTGAAGCTTTCTTT.

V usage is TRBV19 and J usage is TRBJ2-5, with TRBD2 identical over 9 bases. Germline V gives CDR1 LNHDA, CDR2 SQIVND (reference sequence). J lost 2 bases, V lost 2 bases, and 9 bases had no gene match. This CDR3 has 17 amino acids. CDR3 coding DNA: TGTGCCAGTAGTATAAGGGGCGGGAGGGCCGTTCAAGAGACCCAGTACTTC. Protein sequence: CASSIRGGRAVQETQYF.

Here the CDR3 reads CASSFFSGRVQETQYF. CDR3 DNA sequence: TGTGCCAGCAGCTTTTTTAGCGGGAGGGTTCAAGAGACCCAGTACTTC. The gene calls are TRBV7-6 and TRBJ2-5, with TRBD2 identical over 11 bases. CDR3 length: 16 residues. Germline V gene lookup returns CDR1 SGHVS and CDR2 FNYEAQ. The V and J ends lost 3 bases and 2 bases, in that order; junction bases with no gene match: 5. Combining the CDR3 with reference TRBV7-6 and TRBJ2-5 gives the whole variable domain GAGVSQSPRYKVTKRGQDVALRCDPISGHVSLYWYRQALGQGPEFLTYFNYEAQQDKSGLPNDRFSAERPEGSISTLTIQRTEQRDSAMYRCASSFFSGRVQETQYFGPGTRLLVL.

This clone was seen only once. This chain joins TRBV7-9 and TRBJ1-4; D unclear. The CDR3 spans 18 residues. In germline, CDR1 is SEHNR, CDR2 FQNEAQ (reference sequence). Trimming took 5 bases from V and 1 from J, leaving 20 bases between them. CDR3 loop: CASSHAVGRAQTNEKLFF. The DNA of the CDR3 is TGTGCCAGCAGCCACGCGGTAGGGAGGGCTCAAACTAATGAAAAACTGTTTTTT. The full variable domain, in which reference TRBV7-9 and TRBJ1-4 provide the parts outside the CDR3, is DTGVSQNPRHKITKRGQNVTFRCDPISEHNRLYWYRQTLGQGPEFLTYFQNEAQLEKSRLLSDRFSAERPKGSFSTLEIQRTEQGDSAMYLCASSHAVGRAQTNEKLFFGSGTQLSVL.

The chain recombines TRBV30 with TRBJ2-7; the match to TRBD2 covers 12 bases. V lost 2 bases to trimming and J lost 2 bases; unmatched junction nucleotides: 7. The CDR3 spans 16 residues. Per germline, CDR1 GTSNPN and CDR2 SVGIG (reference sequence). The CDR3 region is CAWSWGLAGPAYEQYF. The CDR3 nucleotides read TGTGCCTGGAGTTGGGGACTAGCGGGTCCCGCCTACGAGCAGTACTTC.

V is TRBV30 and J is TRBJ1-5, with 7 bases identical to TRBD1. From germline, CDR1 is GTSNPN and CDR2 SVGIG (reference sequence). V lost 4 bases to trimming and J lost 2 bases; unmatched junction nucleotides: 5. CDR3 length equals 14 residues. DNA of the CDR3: TGTGCCTGGATCCAAGGGGGCCGCAATCAGCCCCAGCATTTT. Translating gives CAWIQGGRNQPQHF.

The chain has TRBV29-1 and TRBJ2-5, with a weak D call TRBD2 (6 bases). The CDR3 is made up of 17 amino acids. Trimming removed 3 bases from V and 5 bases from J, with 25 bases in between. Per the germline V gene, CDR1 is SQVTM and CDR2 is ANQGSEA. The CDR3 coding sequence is TGCAGCGTTGACGATCCATACCTGGAGGGCAGTTGGGAGACCCAGTACTTC. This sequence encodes CSVDDPYLEGSWETQYF.

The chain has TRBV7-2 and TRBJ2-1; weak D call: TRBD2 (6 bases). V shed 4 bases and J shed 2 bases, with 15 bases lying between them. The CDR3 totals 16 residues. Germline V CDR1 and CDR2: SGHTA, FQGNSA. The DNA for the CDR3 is TGTGCCAGCAGCTCCCCCCGGGAGACCCCCTACAATGAGCAGTTCTTC. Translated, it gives CASSSPRETPYNEQFF. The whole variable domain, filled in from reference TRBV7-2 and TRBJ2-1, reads GAGVSQSPSNKVTEKGKDVELRCDPISGHTALYWYRQSLGQGLEFLIYFQGNSAPDKSGLPSDRFSAERTGGSVSTLTIQRTQQEDSAVYLCASSSPRETPYNEQFFGPGTRLTVL.